This TCR beta chain was captured by sequencing in a study of blood T cell repertoires in COVID-19. The V end lost 5 bases, the J end lost 2 bases, and 15 bases lay between the germline ends. Looked up from germline, CDR1 is SEHNR and CDR2 is FQNEAQ (reference sequence). The CDR3 has 15 residues. Sequencing used immunoSEQ multiplex PCR; TCRdb keeps in-frame clones, though not all of them. The table includes 200,000 to 300,000 clones, just under 85% detected once. This clone was counted once. This receptor was obtained from a man over 45 with acute or convalescent COVID-19. This rearrangement joins TRBV7-9 to TRBJ1-2; D not certain. The sample comprised peripheral blood. The CDR3 region is CASSPNWTGNYGYTF. In nucleotides, the CDR3 is TGTGCCAGCAGCCCAAACTGGACGGGGAACTATGGCTACACCTTC.